This is a list of T cell receptor beta chains from one sample in a study of T cell repertoires in cytomegalovirus infection. TCRdb itself ran the reads through MiXCR, one entry per CDR3 protein. The sample consists of around 85,000 distinct CDR3 sequences, about half of them appearing once. The antigens for these receptors are not known. The source was CD8+ T cells from cultured PBMCs, collected from culture after CMV antigen stimulation. The receptors derive from a human donor in good health (CMV status not recorded). Some clones in this sample may be carry-over from other donors' samples. Both conserved end residues are part of each CDR3. Each record gives: D gene, J gene, V gene, clone size, CDR3 protein, CDR3 DNA. D genes are given only for firm matches. Some rows have no size entry. The others give once, few or many, or a class for an expanded clone.

d_call: .
j_call: TRBJ1-5
v_call: TRBV7-8
clone_size: few
cdr3_aa: CASSTPEGQPQHF
cdr3_nt: TGTGCCAGCAGCACCCCGGAGGGTCAGCCCCAGCATTTT

d_call: TRBD1
j_call: TRBJ1-2
v_call: TRBV20-1
clone_size: .
cdr3_aa: CSALDRGTYGYTF
cdr3_nt: TGCAGTGCCTTGGACAGGGGGACCTATGGCTACACCTTC

d_call: TRBD2
j_call: TRBJ2-1
v_call: TRBV27
clone_size: .
cdr3_aa: CASSPLADYNEQFF
cdr3_nt: TGTGCCAGCAGTCCGCTAGCGGATTACAATGAGCAGTTCTTC

d_call: TRBD1
j_call: TRBJ1-2
v_call: TRBV6-1
clone_size: .
cdr3_aa: CASTQFGTGQGYTF
cdr3_nt: TGTGCCAGCACCCAATTCGGGACAGGGCAAGGCTACACCTTC

d_call: TRBD1
j_call: TRBJ2-7
v_call: TRBV7-9
clone_size: few
cdr3_aa: CASSSPGTGSYEQYF
cdr3_nt: TGTGCCAGCAGCTCCCCAGGGACAGGGAGCTACGAGCAGTACTTC

d_call: .
j_call: TRBJ1-1
v_call: TRBV28
clone_size: .
cdr3_aa: CASRQATNTEAFF
cdr3_nt: TGTGCCAGCAGGCAAGCCACGAACACTGAAGCTTTCTTT

d_call: .
j_call: TRBJ2-3
v_call: TRBV7-9
clone_size: .
cdr3_aa: CASGFPRGKQNTDTQYF
cdr3_nt: TGTGCCAGCGGCTTTCCCCGGGGAAAACAGAACACAGATACGCAGTATTTT

d_call: .
j_call: TRBJ1-6
v_call: TRBV7-8
clone_size: few
cdr3_aa: CASSSRQYTNSPLHF
cdr3_nt: TGTGCCAGCAGCTCCCGACAGTATACTAATTCACCCCTCCACTTT

d_call: TRBD2
j_call: TRBJ2-7
v_call: TRBV2
clone_size: .
cdr3_aa: CARSGSSNEQYF
cdr3_nt: TGTGCTAGAAGCGGGAGTTCCAACGAGCAGTACTTC

d_call: TRBD2
j_call: TRBJ2-7
v_call: TRBV7-8
clone_size: .
cdr3_aa: CASSLVPKIAGDDEQYF
cdr3_nt: TGTGCCAGCAGCTTAGTACCTAAGATAGCGGGAGATGACGAGCAGTACTTC

d_call: .
j_call: TRBJ1-1
v_call: TRBV6-6
clone_size: .
cdr3_aa: CASSYLEGRITEAFF
cdr3_nt: TGTGCCAGCAGTTACCTAGAGGGGCGGATCACTGAAGCTTTCTTT

d_call: .
j_call: TRBJ2-7
v_call: TRBV6-5
clone_size: .
cdr3_aa: CASSYDRSYEQYF
cdr3_nt: TGTGCCAGCAGTTACGACCGCTCCTACGAGCAGTACTTC

d_call: .
j_call: TRBJ1-5
v_call: TRBV28
clone_size: .
cdr3_aa: CASSLSLASALYSNQPQHF
cdr3_nt: TGTGCCAGCAGTTTATCTTTGGCGTCCGCGCTCTATAGCAATCAGCCCCAGCATTTT

d_call: TRBD2
j_call: TRBJ2-6
v_call: TRBV7-8
clone_size: few
cdr3_aa: CASSLFAGDGANVLTF
cdr3_nt: TGTGCCAGCAGCTTATTTGCGGGGGATGGGGCCAACGTCCTGACTTTC

d_call: .
j_call: TRBJ1-3
v_call: TRBV18
clone_size: .
cdr3_aa: CASSRWVWDSGNTIYF
cdr3_nt: TGTGCCAGCTCACGCTGGGTTTGGGACTCTGGAAACACCATATATTTT

d_call: .
j_call: TRBJ2-7
v_call: TRBV7-9
clone_size: .
cdr3_aa: CASSSQASGPAYEQYF
cdr3_nt: TGTGCCAGCAGCTCGCAGGCCTCTGGCCCAGCCTACGAGCAGTACTTC

d_call: TRBD2
j_call: TRBJ2-7
v_call: TRBV7-2
clone_size: .
cdr3_aa: CASSWGLASYEQYF
cdr3_nt: TGTGCCAGCAGCTGGGGACTAGCCAGCTACGAGCAGTACTTC

d_call: .
j_call: TRBJ1-1
v_call: TRBV7-9
clone_size: few
cdr3_aa: CASSRRTLEAFF
cdr3_nt: TGTGCCAGCAGCCGAAGGACGCTTGAAGCTTTCTTT

d_call: .
j_call: TRBJ1-2
v_call: TRBV12-3/TRBV12-4
clone_size: .
cdr3_aa: CASRMLGYGYTF
cdr3_nt: TGTGCCAGCAGGATGCTGGGGTATGGCTACACCTTC

d_call: TRBD2
j_call: TRBJ2-1
v_call: TRBV7-6
clone_size: .
cdr3_aa: CASSPGEREVYNEQFF
cdr3_nt: TGTGCCAGCAGCCCGGGGGAGCGGGAGGTCTACAATGAGCAGTTCTTC

d_call: .
j_call: TRBJ2-5
v_call: TRBV11-2
clone_size: .
cdr3_aa: CASRPAGAAETQYF
cdr3_nt: TGTGCCAGCAGACCTGCAGGGGCAGCCGAGACCCAGTACTTC

d_call: .
j_call: TRBJ2-7
v_call: TRBV5-4
clone_size: .
cdr3_aa: CASSPGDTGTYEQYF
cdr3_nt: TGTGCCAGCAGCCCCGGGGATACAGGGACTTACGAGCAGTACTTC